This T cell receptor (beta chain) was observed in a study of blood T cells in healthy people across ages. This clonotype appeared many times. It was with a sample-barcoded 5' primer and a J-beta primer mix that a second PCR of roughly 6 to 12 cycles was run. TCRdb re-called the 5' RACE reads with MiXCR, one entry per CDR3 protein. Of over 1,500,000 distinct CDR3 sequences listed, around 42% are singletons. Trimming at V came to 3 bases and at J to 0 bases, leaving 16 bases not matched to a gene. Germline assignment: CDR1 DFQATT and CDR2 SNEGSKA (reference sequence). The CDR3 is 19 amino acids. The sequence derives from a human donor in good health. The sequenced sample consisted of blood. The rearrangement uses TRBV20-1 and TRBJ1-5, with 8 positions matching TRBD1. The DNA of the CDR3 is TGCAGTGCTAGCAAGCAGCTAGGCAGGGGGCGATATAGCAATCAGCCCCAGCATTTT. The encoded protein is CSASKQLGRGRYSNQPQHF.